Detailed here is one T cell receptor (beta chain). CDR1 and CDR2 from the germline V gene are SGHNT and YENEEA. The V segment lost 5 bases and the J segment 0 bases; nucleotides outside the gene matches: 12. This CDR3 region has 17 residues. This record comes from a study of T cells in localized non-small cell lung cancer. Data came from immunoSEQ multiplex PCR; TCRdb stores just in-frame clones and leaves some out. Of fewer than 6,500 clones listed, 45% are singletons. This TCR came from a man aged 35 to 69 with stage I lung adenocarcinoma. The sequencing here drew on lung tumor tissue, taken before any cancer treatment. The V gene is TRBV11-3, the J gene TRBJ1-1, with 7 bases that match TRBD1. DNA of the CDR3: TGTGCCAGCAGCGCTGACCGGGACAGACCCATGAACACTGAAGCTTTCTTT. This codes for CASSADRDRPMNTEAFF.